This T cell receptor (beta chain) comes out of a study of cytomegalovirus exposure and HLA in healthy donors. Comment on this clone: Its antigen is as yet unknown.

Study-wide points: Accurate HLA-A and HLA-B prediction from TCR beta sequences was reported for most subjects.

The CDR3 loop spans 15 amino acids. The germline CDR1 and CDR2 sequences are SGHNT and YENEEA. The J segment lost 1 base and the V segment lost 5 bases, leaving 5 bases of the junction unmatched. 60 Vbeta and 13 Jbeta primers were used in PCR. Sequencing was performed with immunoSEQ multiplex PCR; in TCRdb, only in-frame clones are kept and a portion is missing. The table shows 200,000 to 250,000 clones, with around 73% occurring only once. The sequencing input was PBMCs. The chain joins TRBV11-3 to TRBJ2-1; 7 nucleotides line up with TRBD2. The receptor was isolated from a male donor in good health and CMV-seronegative. CDR3 DNA sequence: TGTGCCAGCAGCCCTCGGGAGGTTTCCTACAATGAGCAGTTCTTC. This sequence encodes CASSPREVSYNEQFF.